The 29 T cell receptor beta chains below were found in one sample sequenced in a study of blood T cells in healthy people across ages. For the second PCR, which ran for about 7 to 11 cycles, a sample-barcoded 5' primer and a J-beta primer mix were used. TCRdb re-derived calls from the 5' RACE reads in MiXCR, one entry per CDR3 protein. Of approximately 700,000 distinct CDR3 sequences listed, 32% are singletons. The sequenced sample was blood. Source of these receptors: a woman older than 75 in good health.

In its sample, this clonotype was seen many times. The chain uses TRBV10-3 and TRBJ2-2, with 9 bases fitting TRBD1. This CDR3 contains 15 residues. V was clipped by 5 bases and J by 5 bases; unmatched bases: 6. Germline V gives CDR1 ENHRY, CDR2 SYGVKD. The CDR3 loop reads CAISTGQGKTGELFF. CDR3 bases: TGTGCCATCAGTACCGGACAGGGGAAGACCGGGGAGCTGTTTTTT.

This clonotype has ten or more counts. The chain is built from TRBV11-2 and TRBJ2-1; weak D call: TRBD1 (5 bases). V shed 4 bases and J shed 10 bases, with 17 bases lying between them. Per germline, CDR1 SGHAT and CDR2 FQNNGV. CDR3 length: 14 amino acids. The CDR3 DNA reads as TGTGCCAGCAGCTCCGGTAGGGGCCCCAGCGAGCAGTTCTTC. Its translation is CASSSGRGPSEQFF.

This clonotype was counted between two and nine times. The chain combines TRBV28 with TRBJ1-6, with 8 nucleotides matching TRBD1. Germline V gene sequence: CDR1 MDHEN, CDR2 SYDVKM. The CDR3 loop spans 16 amino acids. V was clipped by 6 bases and J by 6 bases; unmatched bases: 10. The CDR3 DNA reads as TGTGCCAGCAGCCCTTCAGGGGGCGCGGGTAATTCACCCCTCCACTTT. Protein product: CASSPSGGAGNSPLHF.

The rearrangement uses TRBV7-2 and TRBJ2-1; TRBD2 matches at 8 bases. The DNA end lines up better with TRBJ2-7; the J call may be wrong. Germline V lookup: CDR1 SGHTA, CDR2 FQGNSA. The CDR3 has 14 amino acids. This CDR3 reads CASNLDSGAYEQYF. CDR3 DNA: TGTGCCAGCAACCTTGATAGCGGGGCCTACGAGCAGTACTTC.

V is TRBV20-1 and J is TRBJ2-5; 12 positions match TRBD1. Judging by the DNA end, TRBJ2-7 fits better; the J call may be wrong. Germline loops: CDR1 DFQATT, CDR2 SNEGSKA (reference sequence). The CDR3 length is 16 residues. CDR3 sequence (DNA): TGCAGTGCTAGAGACGACCGGGACAGGGGGCGATTCGAGCAGTACTTC. The encoded protein is CSARDDRDRGRFEQYF.

The rearrangement links TRBV7-9 to TRBJ1-6; D remains unclear. From germline, CDR1 is SEHNR and CDR2 FQNEAQ (reference sequence). With 1 base removed from V and 10 bases from J, the gap between germline ends came to 11 bases. The length of the CDR3 is 14 residues. The CDR3: CASSLDSVWSPLHF. CDR3 nucleotides: TGTGCCAGCAGCTTAGACAGCGTATGGTCACCCCTCCACTTT.

This chain connects TRBV12-5 to TRBJ2-2; D call uncertain. The CDR3 is 12 residues long. V dropped 3 bases and J dropped 5 bases, with 4 bases sitting between them. Germline CDR1 is LGHNT and CDR2 is FRNRAP. The CDR3 spells CASGFGTGELFF. The CDR3 DNA follows: TGTGCTAGTGGTTTCGGGACCGGGGAGCTGTTTTTT.

In its sample, this clonotype was seen many times. This rearrangement joins TRBV12-3 or TRBV12-4 to TRBJ2-1; either TRBD1 or TRBD2 may supply D (6 bases each). V was clipped by 6 bases and J by 0 bases, with 12 bases between them. This CDR3 spans 15 amino acids. CDR3 nucleotide sequence: TGTGCCAGCAGAACACAGGGAGGCTCCTACAATGAGCAGTTCTTC. Protein: CASRTQGGSYNEQFF.

A few counts support this clonotype. In nucleotides, the CDR3 is TGTGCCATCAGTGAGGCGGGGACCGGAGCTGAAGCTTTCTTT. Its translation: CAISEAGTGAEAFF. This chain uses TRBV10-3 with TRBJ1-1; perhaps TRBD1 as D (5 bases). The V end was cut by 2 bases, the J end by 6 bases, with 13 bases between. This CDR3 has 14 amino acids. From germline, CDR1 is ENHRY and CDR2 SYGVKD.

J is TRBJ2-3 and V is TRBV12-3 or TRBV12-4; 8 positions agree with TRBD2. The J segment lost 4 bases and the V segment lost 3 bases, leaving 6 bases of the junction unmatched. This CDR3 spans 15 amino acids. The CDR3, as DNA: TGTGCCAGCAGTTTTTCGGGAGGGGGGTCAGATACGCAGTATTTT. It is translated as CASSFSGGGSDTQYF.

This clonotype was seen a handful of times. At one boundary the junction diverges from the germline segment, which might be a read error. The J gene is TRBJ2-5, the V gene TRBV20-1, with 10 bases that match TRBD1. Germline V gene data show CDR1 as DFQATT and CDR2 as SNEGSKA (reference sequence). This CDR3 spans 16 amino acids. The CDR3 DNA reads TGTAGTGCCCCGGGACAGGGGCCCGGGTACCAAGAGACCCGGTACTTC. Its protein is CSAPGQGPGYQETRYF.

This clonotype was seen only a few times. The CDR3 sequence: CASSPNMNTEAFF. The CDR3 DNA reads TGTGCCAGCTCACCTAACATGAACACTGAAGCTTTCTTT. The J gene is TRBJ1-1, the V gene TRBV18; no definite D call. V was shortened by 3 bases and J by 0 bases, with 5 bases between the two germline ends. The CDR3 contains 13 residues. From germline, CDR1 is KGHSH and CDR2 LQKENI.

CDR3 in amino acids: CANRAGGSTDTQYF. In DNA, the CDR3 is TGCGCCAACAGGGCAGGGGGGAGCACAGATACGCAGTATTTT. The chain carries TRBV4-3 and TRBJ2-3, with a possible D match to TRBD1 (7 bases). Trimming took off 10 bases at V and 0 bases at J, with 14 bases between the two ends. From germline, CDR1 is LGHNA and CDR2 YSLEER. CDR3 size: 14 residues.

The chain couples TRBV7-2 to TRBJ2-3, with D maybe TRBD2 (6 bases). Trimming removed 4 bases from V and 8 bases from J, with 22 bases in between. Germline V gene lookup returns CDR1 SGHTA and CDR2 FQGNSA. The CDR3 covers 16 residues. For the CDR3, the DNA is TGTGCCAGCAGCTCGATGACCCCCATGACTAGTAGTACGCAGTATTTT. This gives the protein CASSSMTPMTSSTQYF.

The V and J genes are TRBV7-6 and TRBJ1-4; D unclear. The germline V gene encodes CDR1 SGHVS and CDR2 FNYEAQ. This CDR3 spans 14 amino acids. Trimming cost V 2 bases and J 6 bases, with 10 bases left between them. For the CDR3, the DNA is TGTGCCAGCAGCTTATCGACTCGCGATGAAAAACTGTTTTTT. It specifies CASSLSTRDEKLFF.

This clonotype was seen more than once but under ten times. The J gene is TRBJ2-5, the V gene TRBV4-2; the match to TRBD2 covers 11 bases. TRBJ2-7 explains the end of the DNA better; the J call may be wrong. Germline-derived CDR1 and CDR2 are LGHNA and YNFKEQ. This CDR3 has 15 amino acids. As DNA, the CDR3 is TGTGCCAGCAGCCAAGGTCGGCTAGCGGGGGGCGAGCAGTACTTC. Translation gives CASSQGRLAGGEQYF.

In its sample, this clonotype was seen many times. The chain has TRBV20-1 and TRBJ2-1; D remains ambiguous. Germline V CDR1 and CDR2: DFQATT, SNEGSKA (reference sequence). The V end was cut by 6 bases, the J end by 4 bases, with 7 bases between. This CDR3 has 11 residues. The CDR3 region is CSAVVYNEQFF. The CDR3, as DNA: TGCAGTGCGGTGGTGTACAATGAGCAGTTCTTC.

This chain connects TRBV6-6 to TRBJ1-1, with TRBD1 as a possible D gene (5 bases). Germline V lookup: CDR1 MNHNY, CDR2 SVGAGI (reference sequence). V dropped 3 bases and J dropped 4 bases, with 21 bases sitting between them. This CDR3 is 17 amino acids long. This chain's CDR3 is CASSYLGVGSDRTEAFF. In DNA form, the CDR3 reads TGTGCCAGCAGTTATCTGGGGGTAGGCTCAGATCGCACTGAAGCTTTCTTT.

The genes are TRBV5-1 and TRBJ2-7; 8 bases are shared with TRBD1. The CDR3 totals 14 residues. Germline CDR1 and CDR2: SGHRS and YFSETQ. V shed 4 bases, J shed 5 bases, and the junction held 8 bases outside the gene matches. The CDR3 DNA reads as TGCGCCAGCAGCGCCAGGACAGGGCCAGACGAGCAGTACTTC. Amino acids: CASSARTGPDEQYF. Using reference TRBV5-1 and TRBJ2-7 for the parts outside the CDR3, the full variable domain is KAGVTQTPRYLIKTRGQQVTLSCSPISGHRSVSWYQQTPGQGLQFLFEYFSETQRNKGNFPGRFSGRQFSNSRSEMNVSTLELGDSALYLCASSARTGPDEQYFGPGTRLTVT.

This clonotype was observed many times. The chain uses TRBV5-4 and TRBJ2-4; 9 nucleotides line up with TRBD1. CDR1 and CDR2 (germline): SGHNT, YYREEE (reference sequence). J was trimmed by 6 bases and V by 4 bases; bases with no gene match: 8. The CDR3 has 15 residues. The CDR3 DNA reads as TGTGCCAGCAGCCTACCGGGACAGGGATCAAACATTCAGTACTTC. Protein: CASSLPGQGSNIQYF.

This clonotype was seen many times. The chain has TRBV5-1 and TRBJ1-2, with D maybe TRBD1 (6 bases). The length of the CDR3 is 12 residues. Germline V gene data show CDR1 as SGHRS and CDR2 as YFSETQ. V was cut by 8 bases and J by 8 bases, with 16 bases left in between. The CDR3 here is CASVDSLGGYTF. In nucleotides, the CDR3 is TGCGCCAGTGTGGACAGCTTAGGGGGCTACACCTTC.

The chain combines TRBV7-8 with TRBJ2-1, with TRBD1 as a possible D gene (6 bases). Judging by the DNA end, TRBJ2-7 fits better; the J call may be wrong. Germline V gene data show CDR1 as SGHVS and CDR2 as FQNEAQ. This CDR3 region has 15 residues. The CDR3 DNA is TGTGCCAGCAACAACCAGGGGCGGGTCGACAATGAGCAGTACTTC. Its translation is CASNNQGRVDNEQYF.

Comments on this clonotype: A much larger clonotype is one base distant, so this may be a read error. The CDR3 protein is CASSLAGTASDEQYF. The DNA for the CDR3 is TGTGCCAGCAGCTTAGCCGGGACAGCATCCGATGAGCAGTACTTC. The rearrangement joins TRBV7-6 to TRBJ2-7, with 7 bases that match TRBD1. With 0 bases clipped from V and 7 bases from J, the junction kept 9 bases outside the gene matches. The CDR3 covers 15 residues. CDR1 is SGHVS, CDR2 FNYEAQ, per germline.

The genes are TRBV20-1 and TRBJ1-1; TRBD1 aligns across 8 bases. The V gene's germline CDR1 is DFQATT and CDR2 SNEGSKA (reference sequence). V dropped 3 bases and J dropped 0; count of bases not matched to a gene: 6. The CDR3 has 15 residues. The chain's CDR3 is CSASTGGVLNTEAFF. The CDR3, as DNA: TGCAGTGCTAGCACAGGGGGAGTCCTGAACACTGAAGCTTTCTTT.

This clonotype was observed at least ten times. This clone may be a read error of a much larger clone one base away. The genes are TRBV29-1 and TRBJ2-5, with a tentative D call TRBD1 (6 bases). This CDR3 contains 13 residues. Per germline, CDR1 SQVTM and CDR2 ANQGSEA. V was trimmed by 8 bases and J by 5 bases, leaving 18 bases between them. The CDR3 loop is CSTPRGGCETQYF. As DNA, the CDR3 is TGCAGCACCCCGAGAGGGGGTTGTGAGACCCAGTACTTC.

Worth noting for this clonotype: The junction and the germline gene differ at one end; a read error may be behind it. The chain is built from TRBV2 and TRBJ1-5; D ambiguous. The CDR3 extends over 13 amino acids. Germline CDR1 reads SNHLY; CDR2 reads FYNNEI. CDR3 in amino acids: CASNRVLNQPRHF. In nucleotides, the CDR3 is TGTGCCAGCAATCGGGTCCTCAATCAGCCCCGGCATTTT.

The rearrangement joins TRBV5-5 to TRBJ1-2; D unclear. This CDR3 contains 15 residues. Germline CDR1 is SGHKS and CDR2 is YYEKEE (reference sequence). Deletions cut 0 bases from V and 1 base from J, with 10 bases between. CDR3 residues: CASSLGAGVNYGYTF. CDR3 DNA sequence: TGTGCCAGCAGCTTGGGGGCAGGAGTTAACTATGGCTACACCTTC. The complete variable domain, with remaining parts taken from reference TRBV5-5 and TRBJ1-2, reads DAGVTQSPTHLIKTRGQQVTLRCSPISGHKSVSWYQQVLGQGPQFIFQYYEKEERGRGNFPDRFSARQFPNYSSELNVNALLLGDSALYLCASSLGAGVNYGYTFGSGTRLTVV.

The chain carries TRBV7-6 and TRBJ1-1; the match to TRBD1 covers 8 bases. CDR3 length: 14 amino acids. Germline V CDR1 and CDR2: SGHVS, FNYEAQ. J gave up 6 bases and V 1 base, and 4 bases lay outside the gene matches. CDR3 in DNA: TGTGCCAGCAGCTTAGGCACAGGGGGAGCTGAAGCTTTCTTT. This translates into CASSLGTGGAEAFF.

Only a few counts were recorded for this clonotype. Given a much more abundant clone one base away, this may be a read error. The chain carries TRBV20-1 and TRBJ2-1, with unresolved D. CDR1 and CDR2 (germline): DFQATT, SNEGSKA (reference sequence). This CDR3 region has 12 residues. With 3 bases removed from V and 6 bases from J, the gap between germline ends came to 9 bases. Here the CDR3 DNA reads TGCAGTGCTAGTAGCCAGTGCAATGAGCAGTTCTTC. Translated, it gives CSASSQCNEQFF.